These T cell receptor beta chains were read from a single sample in a study of cytomegalovirus exposure and HLA in healthy donors. TCRdb's copy holds only in-frame clones and misses some; the assay was immunoSEQ multiplex PCR. The data show 62,000 or so clones, 83% seen once. Specimen: PBMCs. Receptor source: a man aged 25-45 years in good health and CMV-seronegative. Both conserved end residues are trimmed from each CDR3.

TRBV7-9,TRBJ1-6,ASSPPGTHNSPLH
TRBV6-5,TRBJ1-1,ASSTTPTAWAF
TRBV7-8,-,ASSFGPPRSQGRNEQY
TRBV29-1,TRBJ1-2,SVDFGGGASGGYT
TRBV29-1,TRBJ2-3,SVLKLAALTDTQY
TRBV14,TRBJ2-1,ASSQSGVGEQF
TRBV6-1,TRBJ2-5,ASTLGQGGLETQY
TRBV18,TRBJ2-5,ASSTSGGVQETQY
TRBV7-9,TRBJ1-1,ASSRDRGEAF
TRBV5-1,TRBJ2-5,ASSVGQTQETQY